The 2 T cell receptor beta chains below all came from one sample that was sequenced in a study of memory CD4+ T cells and cytomegalovirus serostatus (dated by TCRdb to the late 2010s). The method was the immunoSEQ multiplex PCR assay. TCRdb took this table from immuneACCESS and kept in-frame rearrangements with V and J called. Such tables lack part of the clones; where checked against another copy, unresolved V genes explain under half of the gap, and the rest is unexplained. This sample lists around 41,000 clones; over 60% were detected once. The ten largest clones capture roughly 6.5% of the sample. Single viable CD3+CD4+CD8-CD45RO+ cells were sorted as memory CD4+ T cells on a FACSAria II. The sample consisted of memory CD4+ T cells from blood. The receptor set was obtained from an adult in good health and CMV-seronegative.

The rearrangement joins TRBV28 to TRBJ2-1; D possibly uses TRBD1 or TRBD2 (5 bases each). V lost 6 bases, J lost 0 bases, and 15 bases lay in between. This CDR3 has 16 amino acids. Per germline, CDR1 MDHEN and CDR2 SYDVKM. The CDR3 is CASRGSGTSSYNEQFF. The CDR3 DNA sequence: TGTGCCAGCAGGGGCTCCGGGACCTCCTCCTACAATGAGCAGTTCTTC.

V usage is TRBV2 and J usage is TRBJ2-5; 12 bases are a match to TRBD2. Trimming at V came to 11 bases and at J to 5 bases, leaving 9 bases not matched to a gene. The length of the CDR3 is 14 residues. Germline V CDR1 and CDR2: SNHLY, FYNNEI. The CDR3 bases are TGTGCCGGCTCTCGACTAGCGGGAGCCGAGACCCAGTACTTC. Its protein is CAGSRLAGAETQYF.